One and the same sample provided the 21 T cell receptor beta chains below, sequenced in a study of CXCR3-negative and CXCR3-positive naive CD8 T cells. The TRB libraries of cDNA were built by UMI-labeled 5' RACE. Each CDR3 protein gets one entry in TCRdb, which reprocessed the 5' RACE reads and gives no DNA. The table lists around 24,000 distinct CDR3 sequences. Sequencing was performed on naive CXCR3- CD8+ T cells from blood. Sample subset: CD45RO-CCR7+CD27+CD95- naive CD8+ T cells lacking CXCR3 (TNR3-). The source of these receptors is a human donor in good health. Some clones in this sample may be carry-over from other donors' samples.

The CDR3 spells CASSPRTVGRVDEQFF. This chain connects TRBV14 to TRBJ2-1; with no DNA, the TCRdb D assignment of TRBD1 cannot be verified. Germline loops: CDR1 SGHDN, CDR2 FVKESK. The CDR3 is made up of 16 amino acids.

This sequence joins TRBV20-1 and TRBJ2-1; TCRdb calls TRBD1, which cannot be checked without DNA. Germline CDR1 reads DFQATT; CDR2 reads SNEGSKA (reference sequence). The CDR3 totals 13 residues. This CDR3 is CSASDRDYNEQFF.

The V call is TRBV2, the J call TRBJ2-1; TCRdb names TRBD1, which stays unverified in the absence of DNA. The CDR3 is made up of 14 amino acids. In germline, CDR1 is SNHLY, CDR2 FYNNEI. CDR3 in amino acids: CASRTGGLYNEQFF.

The chain joins TRBV29-1 to TRBJ2-1. Germline V lookup: CDR1 SQVTM, CDR2 ANQGSEA. This CDR3 spans 11 amino acids. CDR3 protein: CSYSHPNEQFF.

The gene calls are TRBV20-1 and TRBJ2-1; TCRdb indicates TRBD2, and absent DNA this call remains unverified. This CDR3 region has 18 residues. CDR1 is DFQATT, CDR2 SNEGSKA, per germline (reference sequence). CDR3 protein: CSAPGLAGGRGSYNEQFF.

The chain is built from TRBV6-2 or TRBV6-3 and TRBJ2-7; lacking DNA, the TRBD1 call made by TCRdb goes unchecked. CDR1 is MNHEY and CDR2 is SVGEGT in the germline V gene. This CDR3 region has 14 residues. CDR3 region: CASSYSYDSYEQYF.

V gene TRBV20-1 combines with J gene TRBJ1-1; as DNA is missing, the TRBD1 call by TCRdb cannot be tested. Germline CDR1 reads DFQATT; CDR2 reads SNEGSKA (reference sequence). This CDR3 contains 14 residues. The CDR3: CSARLRQMNTEAFF.

V and J are TRBV6-5 and TRBJ2-7; without DNA, the TCRdb call of TRBD2 cannot be checked. The CDR3 runs 15 residues. Germline CDR1 and CDR2: MNHEY and SVGAGI. The CDR3: CASSPRDSQSAEQYF.

The CDR3 loop reads CASSRYYNEQFF. The chain uses TRBV28 and TRBJ2-1. The CDR3 contains 12 residues. Germline CDR1 and CDR2: MDHEN and SYDVKM.

The rearrangement uses TRBV6-6 and TRBJ2-1; TCRdb outputs TRBD1, but without DNA this stays unchecked. The CDR3 contains 13 residues. The V gene's germline CDR1 is MNHNY and CDR2 SVGAGI (reference sequence). CDR3 loop: CASSLRGGHEQFF.

This sequence joins TRBV29-1 and TRBJ2-1; the TCRdb D gene call, TRBD1, has no DNA to confirm it. This CDR3 is 15 amino acids long. Germline V gene sequence: CDR1 SQVTM, CDR2 ANQGSEA. Here the CDR3 reads CSVDGGEVSYNEQFF.

The chain has TRBV20-1 and TRBJ1-1. The CDR3 sequence is 13 residues long. Per germline, CDR1 DFQATT and CDR2 SNEGSKA (reference sequence). The CDR3 sequence: CSASSGSDTEAFF.

The J gene is TRBJ2-5, the V gene TRBV7-9; TCRdb selects TRBD2, and the lack of DNA leaves this call unchecked. The CDR3 runs to 13 residues. In germline, CDR1 is SEHNR, CDR2 FQNEAQ (reference sequence). The CDR3 here is CASSWRELETQYF.

This chain connects TRBV12-3 or TRBV12-4 to TRBJ2-7; TCRdb lists TRBD2, though no DNA is available to test this call. This CDR3 contains 13 residues. The CDR3 reads CASSVGLLYEQYF.

The chain employs TRBV28 and TRBJ2-5. The V gene's germline CDR1 is MDHEN and CDR2 SYDVKM. The CDR3 has 17 residues. CDR3 residues: CASSARVGSVREETQYF.

The chain combines TRBV29-1 with TRBJ2-7; without DNA, the TCRdb call of TRBD1 cannot be checked. Germline values: CDR1 SQVTM, CDR2 ANQGSEA. The CDR3 is made up of 12 amino acids. The CDR3 sequence is CSALSQGHEQYF.

The gene calls are TRBV18 and TRBJ2-7; there is no DNA to check the TCRdb D call of TRBD1. The length of the CDR3 is 14 residues. The germline CDR1 and CDR2 sequences are KGHSH and LQKENI. The CDR3: CASSPGQGSYEQYF.

The chain uses TRBV7-9 and TRBJ1-1. Germline assignment: CDR1 SEHNR and CDR2 FQNEAQ (reference sequence). CDR3 length equals 12 residues. The CDR3 reads CASKSQGAEAFF.

The V gene is TRBV6-1, the J gene TRBJ1-2; the TCRdb D gene call, TRBD1, has no DNA to confirm it. Germline V gene sequence: CDR1 MNHNS, CDR2 SASEGT. The CDR3 consists of 15 residues. The CDR3 is CASTRSAGVIDGYTF.

V and J are TRBV6-5 and TRBJ2-6. The CDR3 sequence is 16 residues long. Germline CDR1 MNHEY, CDR2 SVGAGI. The CDR3 sequence: CASSETPISGANVLTF.

The rearrangement uses TRBV28 and TRBJ1-2; TCRdb returns TRBD1, unconfirmable since there is no DNA. Germline CDR1 MDHEN, CDR2 SYDVKM. The CDR3 runs 14 residues. The CDR3 is CASSLYAGGYGYTF.